This T cell receptor (beta chain) was sequenced during a study of PD-1 blockade in classical Hodgkin lymphoma. The study, taken as a whole, reports: Newly diagnosed patients were reported to exhibit reduced baseline TCR diversity relative to healthy donors. No one has yet defined what causes the repertoire differences, which may be disease activity or prior therapy.

V lost 4 bases and J lost 5, with 20 bases in between. In germline, CDR1 is LNHDA, CDR2 SQIVND (reference sequence). The length of the CDR3 is 16 residues. The method was immunoSEQ multiplex PCR; TCRdb's version includes in-frame clones alone and lacks a portion of them. This sample has 30,000 or so clones, with about 89% found just once. Time point: newly diagnosed, previously untreated cHL patient sample. Serving as comparison were PBMCs from newly diagnosed, untreated classical Hodgkin lymphoma, which were sequenced alongside the relapsed/refractory trial patients. About this clone: Its antigen is not identified.

The rearrangement links TRBV19 to TRBJ2-5; D gene unclear. This TCR came from a human donor with classical Hodgkin lymphoma. Source material: peripheral blood mononuclear cells (PBMCs). In nucleotides, the CDR3 is TGTGCCAGTAGTACCAACTCAGACAACCCAACCGAGACCCAGTACTTC. This translates into CASSTNSDNPTETQYF.